A single sample gave rise to the 12 T cell receptor beta chains below, sequenced in a study of blood T cell repertoires in COVID-19. Sequencing was performed with immunoSEQ multiplex PCR; in TCRdb, only in-frame clones are kept and a portion is missing. The table lists tens of thousands of clones, more than 85% of them singletons, with roughly 13% in the top ten. The sequencing sample was made of peripheral blood. These receptor sequences come from a human donor with active COVID-19. The donor label of this sample is uncertain.

The CDR3 sequence: CASSQERSAGTTNEKLFF. CDR3 coding DNA: TGCGCCAGCAGCCAAGAAAGATCCGCAGGGACAACTAATGAAAAACTGTTTTTT. The chain joins TRBV4-1 to TRBJ1-4; D may be TRBD1 (5 bases). Germline V CDR1 and CDR2: MGHRA, YSYEKL. There are 18 residues in the CDR3. The V end lost 0 bases, the J end lost 0 bases, and 14 bases lay between the germline ends.

The rearrangement joins TRBV15 to TRBJ2-7, with 12 bases fitting TRBD1. The CDR3 has 15 residues. The V segment lost 5 bases and the J segment 7 bases; nucleotides outside the gene matches: 9. Germline assignment: CDR1 LNHNV and CDR2 YYDKDF (reference sequence). The CDR3 DNA is TGTGCCACCAGCGGGGTGGGACAGGGGGCGAGAGAGCAGTACTTC. As protein: CATSGVGQGAREQYF.

The chain links TRBV7-2 to TRBJ2-1; a possible D gene is TRBD1 (5 bases). The CDR3 loop spans 16 amino acids. V lost 1 base to trimming and J lost 7 bases, with 17 bases between them. CDR1 and CDR2 from the germline V gene are SGHTA and FQGNSA. The CDR3 spells CASSLEHSTAPNEQFF. The CDR3, as DNA: TGTGCCAGCAGCTTAGAACATTCGACAGCCCCAAATGAGCAGTTCTTC.

The chain recombines TRBV19 with TRBJ1-2; TRBD1 agrees at 7 bases. The germline gives CDR1 LNHDA, CDR2 SQIVND (reference sequence). The V segment lost 6 bases and the J segment 4 bases; nucleotides outside the gene matches: 14. The CDR3 spans 16 residues. Here the CDR3 DNA reads TGTGCCAGTAGCCCCGACCCGGGGACAGCTCGCTATGGCTACACCTTC. This encodes CASSPDPGTARYGYTF.

The CDR3 spells CASSTRGFNEKLFF. CDR3 bases: TGTGCCAGCAGCACGAGGGGGTTTAATGAAAAACTGTTTTTT. The chain recombines TRBV6-5 with TRBJ1-4; D is possibly TRBD1 (6 bases). Germline-derived CDR1 and CDR2 are MNHEY and SVGAGI. Trimming pared 6 bases from V and 4 bases from J, leaving 12 bases between. The CDR3 totals 14 residues.

J is TRBJ1-2 and V is TRBV6-5; no firm D call. This CDR3 comprises 14 residues. From germline, CDR1 is MNHEY and CDR2 SVGAGI. V was shortened by 7 bases and J by 5 bases, with 17 bases between the two germline ends. The CDR3 nucleotides are TGTGCCAGCACCAGCACCGCAGGTACATATGGCTACACCTTC. It translates to CASTSTAGTYGYTF.

This chain uses TRBV11-2 with TRBJ1-2; D gene unclear. With 0 bases removed from V and 5 bases from J, the gap between germline ends came to 4 bases. From germline, CDR1 is SGHAT and CDR2 FQNNGV. CDR3 length: 12 residues. CDR3 DNA sequence: TGTGCCAGCAGCTTAGATCAATATGGCTACACCTTC. Translated, it gives CASSLDQYGYTF.

This sequence joins TRBV7-9 and TRBJ1-2, with a tentative D call TRBD1 (6 bases). CDR1 is SEHNR and CDR2 is FQNEAQ in the germline V gene (reference sequence). Trimming cost V 3 bases and J 4 bases, with 9 bases left between them. The CDR3 is 13 residues long. DNA of the CDR3: TGTGCCAGCAGCTTTACAGGGATCTATGGCTACACCTTC. It codes for CASSFTGIYGYTF. Filled out from reference TRBV7-9 and TRBJ1-2, the complete variable domain reads DTGVSQNPRHKITKRGQNVTFRCDPISEHNRLYWYRQTLGQGPEFLTYFQNEAQLEKSRLLSDRFSAERPKGSFSTLEIQRTEQGDSAMYLCASSFTGIYGYTFGSGTRLTVV.

This chain joins TRBV28 and TRBJ2-7; TRBD1 is a possible D gene (5 bases). The germline V and J ends were trimmed by 5 bases and 4 bases, with 21 bases remaining between them. The length of the CDR3 is 16 residues. Germline V lookup: CDR1 MDHEN, CDR2 SYDVKM. The chain's CDR3 is CASSPRLGQGSYEQYF. CDR3 sequence (DNA): TGTGCCAGCAGTCCTAGACTGGGGCAGGGATCGTACGAGCAGTACTTC.

The chain is built from TRBV12-3 or TRBV12-4 and TRBJ1-1; D gene unclear. V dropped 8 bases and J dropped 7 bases, with 17 bases sitting between them. The CDR3 has 13 amino acids. CDR3 sequence: CASLVPLSYEAFF. The DNA of the CDR3 is TGTGCCAGCTTAGTGCCGTTGAGTTATGAAGCTTTCTTT.

CDR3 residues: CASSLYLSDTQYF. In DNA form, the CDR3 reads TGTGCCAGCAGCCTTTATTTGTCCGATACGCAGTATTTT. The chain couples TRBV7-8 to TRBJ2-3; D not resolved. Trimming stripped 5 bases from V and 6 bases from J, with 12 bases between. CDR3 size: 13 residues. Germline V gene sequence: CDR1 SGHVS, CDR2 FQNEAQ.

This clone was detected a few times. The chain uses TRBV10-3 and TRBJ2-5; 14 bases align to TRBD2. The CDR3 is 15 residues long. J was trimmed by 9 bases and V by 6 bases; bases with no gene match: 9. Germline CDR1 ENHRY, CDR2 SYGVKD. As DNA, the CDR3 is TGTGCCATCAGGGATTCCGGGACTAGCGGGAGTGCCCAGTACTTC. The encoded protein is CAIRDSGTSGSAQYF.